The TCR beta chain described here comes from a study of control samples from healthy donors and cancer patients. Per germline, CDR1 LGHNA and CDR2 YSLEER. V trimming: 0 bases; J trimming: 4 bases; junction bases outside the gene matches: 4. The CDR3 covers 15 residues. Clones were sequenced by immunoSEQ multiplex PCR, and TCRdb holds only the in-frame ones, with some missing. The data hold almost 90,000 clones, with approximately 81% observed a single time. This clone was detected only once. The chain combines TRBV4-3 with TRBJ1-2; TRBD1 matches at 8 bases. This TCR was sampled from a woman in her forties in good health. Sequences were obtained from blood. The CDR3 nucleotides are TGCGCCAGCAGCCAAGAATCTACAGGGGGCTATGGCTACACCTTC. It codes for CASSQESTGGYGYTF.